Below, one T cell receptor (beta chain) is given with its context. The sample belongs to a study of blood T cell repertoires in COVID-19. Study information: Some COVID-19 samples were acute and others convalescent; all came from the United States, Italy and Spain. T cells, B-cell-depleted T cells, or PBMCs supplied cDNA or gDNA.

In the source study's methods: Reference gene primer amplification gave estimated nucleated cell counts. Only in-frame clones appear in the TCRdb table, and some are missing; sequencing was by immunoSEQ multiplex PCR. That table gives V, J and clone size, and the DNA gave D and trimming. The sample yields about 340,000 clones, 80% to 90% seen once. It was during active infection that Seattle patients were enrolled and then longitudinally followed. The V and J ends lost 0 bases and 6 bases respectively, with 20 bases between them. The CDR3 runs 17 residues. Germline values: CDR1 SEHNR, CDR2 FQNEAQ (reference sequence).

V usage is TRBV7-9 and J usage is TRBJ1-1; D is perhaps TRBD1 (6 bases). Input material: peripheral blood. This clonotype was sampled from a woman aged 60-75 years with COVID-19, enrolled during active disease. The CDR3 is CASSLAVTGLVFSEAFF. In DNA, the CDR3 is TGTGCCAGCAGCTTAGCAGTGACAGGTTTAGTTTTCTCTGAAGCTTTCTTT.